These T cell receptor beta chains were read from a single sample in a study of control samples from healthy donors and cancer patients. Sequencing was performed with immunoSEQ multiplex PCR; in TCRdb, only in-frame clones are kept and a portion is missing. The profile covers about 24,000 clones, with around 83% appearing a single time and around 29% taken by the ten largest. The sequencing sample was made of PBMCs. These receptors all come from a man aged 55-75 years with head and neck cancer. Each CDR3 is given with its conserved first and last residue. Fields, in order: V gene, clone size, D gene, J gene, CDR3 protein, CDR3 DNA. D genes are given only for firm matches. Rows give clone size only sometimes, using once, few, many, or a class for an expanded clone.

>TRBV5-8|.|.|TRBJ1-5
CASSLGGPGPQHF
TGTGCCAGCAGCTTAGGGGGGCCCGGGCCCCAGCATTTT
>TRBV7-8|.|TRBD1|TRBJ1-1
CASSYPTGRSAEAFF
TGTGCCAGCAGCTATCCGACAGGGCGGAGCGCTGAAGCTTTCTTT
>TRBV9|.|TRBD2|TRBJ2-1
CASSVQTSGDEQFF
TGTGCCAGCAGCGTTCAAACTAGCGGCGATGAGCAGTTCTTC
>TRBV3-1/TRBV3-2|.|TRBD1|TRBJ2-3
CASSQAGDRVRTDTQYF
TGTGCCAGCAGCCAAGCCGGAGACAGGGTTCGGACAGATACGCAGTATTTT
>TRBV13|once|.|TRBJ2-2
CASSLVGITGELFF
TGTGCCAGCAGCTTAGTTGGGATCACCGGGGAGCTGTTTTTT
>TRBV7-2|once|.|TRBJ2-5
CASSLVSSAQETQYF
TGTGCCAGCAGCTTAGTCTCTAGCGCACAAGAGACCCAGTACTTC
>TRBV18|.|.|TRBJ1-1
CASSPVLGDTEAFF
TGTGCCAGCTCACCAGTTCTAGGGGACACTGAAGCTTTCTTT
>TRBV9|.|.|TRBJ1-3
CASSVPGNTIYF
TGTGCCAGCAGCGTACCTGGAAACACCATATATTTT
>TRBV19|.|TRBD1|TRBJ1-5
CASSIRQGTGVNQPQHF
TGTGCCAGTAGTATACGACAGGGTACGGGAGTCAATCAGCCCCAGCATTTT
>TRBV7-9|few|.|TRBJ1-4
CASSALGLSNEKLFF
TGTGCCAGCAGCGCCCTGGGACTCTCTAATGAAAAACTGTTTTTT
>TRBV3-1/TRBV3-2|.|TRBD1|TRBJ2-5
CASSPPEGGTQETQYF
TGTGCCAGCAGCCCCCCGGAAGGGGGCACTCAAGAGACCCAGTACTTC
>TRBV5-1|.|.|TRBJ2-5
CASSLMPTSPEETQYF
TGCGCCAGCAGCTTGATGCCAACCTCACCAGAAGAGACCCAGTACTTC
>TRBV4-3|.|.|TRBJ1-2
CASSQEGVVDGYTF
TGCGCCAGCAGCCAAGAAGGGGTGGTAGATGGCTACACCTTC
>TRBV29-1|once|TRBD1|TRBJ2-7
CSVGTGNNEQYF
TGCAGCGTCGGGACAGGGAACAACGAGCAGTACTTC
>TRBV3-1/TRBV3-2|.|.|TRBJ2-7
CASSQQGPSYEQYF
TGTGCCAGCAGCCAGCAGGGACCCTCCTACGAGCAGTACTTC
>TRBV27|.|.|TRBJ2-5
CASSWQGGQETQYF
TGTGCCAGCAGTTGGCAGGGTGGACAAGAGACCCAGTACTTC
>TRBV13|few|.|TRBJ2-7
CASSLGGGGSPYEQYF
TGTGCCAGCAGCTTAGGAGGAGGGGGGAGCCCCTACGAGCAGTACTTC
>TRBV7-9|few|.|TRBJ2-5
CASSHLGIQETQYF
TGTGCCAGCAGCCACCTCGGGATACAAGAGACCCAGTACTTC
>TRBV29-1|few|.|TRBJ1-4
CSVQVNEKLFF
TGCAGCGTTCAGGTCAATGAAAAACTGTTTTTT
>TRBV6-5|.|TRBD1|TRBJ1-6
CASRSRQGNSPLHF
TGTGCCAGCAGAAGCCGACAGGGGAATTCACCCCTCCACTTT
>TRBV4-1|.|TRBD1|TRBJ1-4
CASSQDFIKDRVNEKLFF
TGCGCCAGCAGCCAAGATTTTATCAAGGACAGGGTTAATGAAAAACTGTTTTTT
>TRBV27|once|.|TRBJ1-5
CASRGNWNQPQHF
TGTGCCAGCAGGGGGAACTGGAATCAGCCCCAGCATTTT
>TRBV18|.|TRBD2|TRBJ2-5
CASSGGTTPETQYF
TGTGCCAGCTCGGGGGGGACTACTCCAGAGACCCAGTACTTC
>TRBV20-1|.|.|TRBJ2-7
CSARDLDEQYF
TGCAGTGCTAGAGATCTGGACGAGCAGTACTTC